Listed below are T cell receptor beta chains from one sample, sequenced in a study of T cells in Graves' hyperthyroidism and ophthalmopathy. TCRdb used MiXCR to reprocess the multiplex PCR reads, holding one entry per CDR3 protein. The sample includes some 180,000 distinct CDR3 sequences, 15% to 20% of them seen just once. The sequenced material came from blood. These receptors were collected from a woman between 45 and 65 years old with Graves' hyperthyroidism. Both conserved end residues are part of each CDR3. A D gene is named only where the DNA matches it firmly. Where a row states a size, it is once, few, many or the class of an expanded clone; other rows omit it.

d_gene	v_gene	abundance	j_gene	CDR3nt	CDR3aa
TRBD1	TRBV19	many	TRBJ1-3	TGTGCCAGTGGAGGGACAGGGACAAGCTCTGGAAACACCATATATTTT	CASGGTGTSSGNTIYF
-	TRBV6-1	-	TRBJ2-7	TGTGCCAGCACGGGGAACTCCTACGAGCAGTACTTC	CASTGNSYEQYF
-	TRBV7-9	-	TRBJ2-3	TGTGCCAGCAGCTTAGAACGAGTGGATACGCAGTATTTT	CASSLERVDTQYF
-	TRBV11-2	many	TRBJ2-7	TGTGCCAGCAGCTTAGGGGACTCCCTTCGGGAGCAGTACTTC	CASSLGDSLREQYF
-	TRBV7-8	many	TRBJ1-4	TGTGCCAGCAGCCTCCACGTGAAGGAAAAACTGTTTTTT	CASSLHVKEKLFF
-	TRBV6-1	many	TRBJ1-5	TGTGCCAGCAAAAGAGGGGGTGGTCAGCCCCAGCATTTT	CASKRGGGQPQHF
TRBD2	TRBV5-1	-	TRBJ2-7	TGCGCCAGCAGAATTGGACTAGCGGGAGTTTACGAGCAGTACTTC	CASRIGLAGVYEQYF
TRBD2	TRBV11-2	once	TRBJ2-5	TGTGCCAGCAGCTTAGTCTTGGCGGGAGCGGAGACCCAGTACTTC	CASSLVLAGAETQYF
TRBD1	TRBV19	many	TRBJ2-5	TGTGCCAGTAGTACCGGGACAGGGCGAAGGGAGACCCAGTACTTC	CASSTGTGRRETQYF
-	TRBV6-2/TRBV6-3	few	TRBJ1-1	TGTGCCAGCACCAGCAGGGCTGAAGCTTTCTTT	CASTSRAEAFF
-	TRBV7-3	many	TRBJ2-2	TGTGCCAGCAGCTTAATAGGGCCCGGGGAGCTGTTTTTT	CASSLIGPGELFF
TRBD2	TRBV27	few	TRBJ2-3	TGTGCCAGCAGTCCTTGGACTAGCTCTGCCACAGATACGCAGTATTTT	CASSPWTSSATDTQYF
TRBD1	TRBV5-6	many	TRBJ1-1	TGTGCCAGCAGCTTCGGGACAGTTAACACTGAAGCTTTCTTT	CASSFGTVNTEAFF
-	TRBV20-1	many	TRBJ1-5	TGCAGTGCTAGTGGAGCTGGGGTTCATCAGCCCCAGCATTTT	CSASGAGVHQPQHF
-	TRBV10-3	-	TRBJ1-5	TGTGCCATCAGCGACAGTGGGTATCAGCCCCAGCATTTT	CAISDSGYQPQHF
TRBD2	TRBV6-1	many	TRBJ2-7	TGTGCCAGCAGTCCCTCTTGGACTAGCTACTCCTACGAGCAGTACTTC	CASSPSWTSYSYEQYF
TRBD1	TRBV5-6	-	TRBJ1-2	TGTGCCAGCAGCTTCCGGACAGGGCTTTATGGCTACACCTTC	CASSFRTGLYGYTF
-	TRBV2	many	TRBJ2-7	TGTGCCAGCAGTGAAGGACAAAGGGGCGTCTACGAGCAGTACTTC	CASSEGQRGVYEQYF
TRBD2	TRBV11-2	many	TRBJ2-1	TGTGCCAGCAGCTTATGGGACTATAATGAGCAGTTCTTC	CASSLWDYNEQFF
TRBD1	TRBV6-1	many	TRBJ1-2	TGTGCCAGCAGTGAAGCGCTTCGAGGACAGGGGCGTGAGAGCTATGGCTACACCTTC	CASSEALRGQGRESYGYTF
-	TRBV28	many	TRBJ2-3	TGTGCCAGCAGCCGCCGACAGGGCACAGATACGCAGTATTTT	CASSRRQGTDTQYF
-	TRBV25-1	many	TRBJ1-6	TGTGCCACTTCCGGGACGAACTCTTCACCCCTCCACTTT	CATSGTNSSPLHF
TRBD1	TRBV6-4	-	TRBJ1-1	TGTGCCAGTAGAAAAAGGGGGGACAGGGGGCTCACTGAAGCTTTCTTT	CASRKRGDRGLTEAFF
TRBD1	TRBV4-3	many	TRBJ2-7	TGCGCCAGCAGCCAAGTGAAGCCAGGGGGAAGCTACGAGCAGTACTTC	CASSQVKPGGSYEQYF
-	TRBV4-2	few	TRBJ1-5	TGTGCCAGCAGCCCCTACGTTGACGGTACCAATCAGCCCCAGCATTTT	CASSPYVDGTNQPQHF
TRBD1	TRBV19	many	TRBJ1-1	TGTGCCAGTACTCCAGTCGGGACAGGGGGCGGATGGAGCCTTGAAGCTTTCTTT	CASTPVGTGGGWSLEAFF
-	TRBV27	many	TRBJ1-1	TGTGCCAGCAGCCCCAACGGGGTGATGGCTGAAGCTTTCTTT	CASSPNGVMAEAFF
TRBD1	TRBV5-6	once	TRBJ1-1	TGTGCCAGCAGCTCGGAAAGGGAGGACAGGTCAAACACTGAAGCTTTCTTT	CASSSEREDRSNTEAFF
TRBD2	TRBV20-1	many	TRBJ2-7	TGCAGTGCTAGGGGGGGGGGGTTCGACGAGCAGTACTTC	CSARGGGFDEQYF
TRBD2	TRBV6-5	-	TRBJ2-3	TGTGCCAGCAGTTTTCTTTTACTTACAGCGGGGGCCTTCACAGATACGCAGTATTTT	CASSFLLLTAGAFTDTQYF
-	TRBV6-1	many	TRBJ2-1	TGTGCCAGCAGTGACGGACAGTTGAGGCAGTTCTTC	CASSDGQLRQFF
-	TRBV6-1	many	TRBJ2-7	TGTGCCAGCAGTCGGGTTCTGGACCCGGGCGTCTACGAGCAGTACTTC	CASSRVLDPGVYEQYF
TRBD1	TRBV6-4	many	TRBJ1-1	TGTGCCAGCAGTCCGGGGCCCGACAGGGTGGGTTCTGAAGCTTTCTTT	CASSPGPDRVGSEAFF
TRBD1	TRBV19	few	TRBJ1-2	TGTGCCAGTAGCGCGACGGGACAGAGTTATGGCTACACCTTC	CASSATGQSYGYTF
-	TRBV28	many	TRBJ2-7	TGTGCCAGCAGTTCGACAAACTCCTACGAGCAGTACTTC	CASSSTNSYEQYF